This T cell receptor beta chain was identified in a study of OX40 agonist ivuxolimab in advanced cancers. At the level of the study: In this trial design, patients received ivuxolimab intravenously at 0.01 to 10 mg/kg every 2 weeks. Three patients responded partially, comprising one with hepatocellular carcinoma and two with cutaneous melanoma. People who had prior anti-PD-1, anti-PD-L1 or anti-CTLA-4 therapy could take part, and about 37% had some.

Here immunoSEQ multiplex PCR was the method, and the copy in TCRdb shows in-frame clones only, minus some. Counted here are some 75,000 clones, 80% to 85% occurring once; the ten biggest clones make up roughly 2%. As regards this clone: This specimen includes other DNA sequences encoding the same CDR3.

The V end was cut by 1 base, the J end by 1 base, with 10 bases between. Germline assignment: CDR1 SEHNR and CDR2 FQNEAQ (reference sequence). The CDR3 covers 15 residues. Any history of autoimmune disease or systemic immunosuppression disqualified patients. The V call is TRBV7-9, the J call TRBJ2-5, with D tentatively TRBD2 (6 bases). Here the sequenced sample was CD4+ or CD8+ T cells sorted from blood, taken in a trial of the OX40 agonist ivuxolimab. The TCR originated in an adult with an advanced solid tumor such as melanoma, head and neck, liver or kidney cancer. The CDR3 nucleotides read TGTGCCAGCAGCTTAGACGGAGGGACCCAAGAGACCCAGTACTTC. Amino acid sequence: CASSLDGGTQETQYF. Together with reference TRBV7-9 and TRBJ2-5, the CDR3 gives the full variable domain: DTGVSQNPRHKITKRGQNVTFRCDPISEHNRLYWYRQTLGQGPEFLTYFQNEAQLEKSRLLSDRFSAERPKGSFSTLEIQRTEQGDSAMYLCASSLDGGTQETQYFGPGTRLLVL.